The TCR beta chain described here comes from a study of identical twins. The study, taken as a whole, reports: Weaker excess twin sharing was observed in beta out-of-frame sequences. Memory repertoires lacked the insertion deficit that abundant cord blood beta clonotypes showed.

In this sample, this clonotype turned up a few times. Its matching antigen is unknown. From the 5' RACE reads, TCRdb called clonotypes with MiXCR, one entry per CDR3 protein. The data show about 390,000 distinct CDR3 sequences, roughly 10% seen once. The sequenced material came from naive T cells sorted from blood. The sequence was collected from a woman between 50 and 59 years old in good health.

In DNA form, the CDR3 reads TGTGCCTGGAGTGACAGGGTATGGACCCCTTTCTTT. It yields the protein CAWSDRVWTPFF. The rearrangement uses TRBV30 and TRBJ1-1, with D possibly matching TRBD1 (6 bases). Germline V gene sequence: CDR1 GTSNPN, CDR2 SVGIG (reference sequence). V gave up 1 base and J gave up 12 bases, with 15 bases separating them. The CDR3 spans 12 residues.